One and the same sample provided the 29 T cell receptor beta chains below, sequenced in a study of cytomegalovirus exposure and HLA in healthy donors. It was with 60 Vbeta and 13 Jbeta primers that the PCR ran. Profiled with immunoSEQ multiplex PCR; TCRdb holds only in-frame clones, not every one. The sample shows about 110,000 clones, roughly 75% of them seen only once. The sample consisted of PBMCs. All receptors come from a man aged 40-49 years in good health and CMV-seronegative.

J is TRBJ1-1 and V is TRBV7-3, with 8 bases that match TRBD1. V lost 2 bases and J lost 4; bases outside the gene matches: 6. The germline V gene has CDR1 SGHTA and CDR2 FQGTGA. The CDR3 is 15 amino acids. CDR3 sequence reads: CASSLGQGAGTEAFF. The DNA of the CDR3 is TGTGCCAGCAGCTTAGGGCAGGGGGCGGGCACTGAAGCTTTCTTT.

This chain joins TRBV2 and TRBJ1-2; a weak D match, TRBD1 (5 bases). Between the trimmed V and J ends, which lost 8 bases and 6 bases, there was a span of 10 bases. In germline, CDR1 is SNHLY, CDR2 FYNNEI. The CDR3 sequence is 11 residues long. The chain's CDR3 is CASGVGHGYTF. The CDR3 nucleotides read TGTGCCAGCGGAGTGGGGCATGGCTACACCTTC.

The rearrangement joins TRBV18 to TRBJ1-4; 7 bases are shared with TRBD1. The CDR3 contains 15 residues. V lost 3 bases and J lost 5; bases outside the gene matches: 6. Germline V gene lookup returns CDR1 KGHSH and CDR2 LQKENI. The CDR3 spells CASSPPGQTNEKLFF. The CDR3 region has the DNA TGTGCCAGCTCACCTCCGGGACAGACAAATGAAAAACTGTTTTTT.

The genes are TRBV7-9 and TRBJ2-3; 13 bases agree with TRBD2. This CDR3 is built from 17 residues. Looked up from germline, CDR1 is SEHNR and CDR2 is FQNEAQ (reference sequence). J was trimmed by 5 bases and V by 5 bases; bases with no gene match: 10. The CDR3 DNA reads TGTGCCAGCAGCCCCCGAGGACTAGCGGGGGTGAGAGATACGCAGTATTTT. Encoded protein: CASSPRGLAGVRDTQYF. Variable domain in full (rest from reference TRBV7-9 and TRBJ2-3): DTGVSQNPRHKITKRGQNVTFRCDPISEHNRLYWYRQTLGQGPEFLTYFQNEAQLEKSRLLSDRFSAERPKGSFSTLEIQRTEQGDSAMYLCASSPRGLAGVRDTQYFGPGTRLTVL.

This chain connects TRBV7-9 to TRBJ2-2; 10 bases align to TRBD1. Germline CDR1 SEHNR, CDR2 FQNEAQ (reference sequence). V was pared by 5 bases and J by 4 bases, with 7 bases of the junction left unmatched. The CDR3 is 16 amino acids. The CDR3 DNA is TGTGCCAGCAGCACGTCAGGACAGGGGGTCACCGGGGAGCTGTTTTTT. Amino acids: CASSTSGQGVTGELFF.

The chain couples TRBV10-2 to TRBJ2-7, with D maybe TRBD1 (5 bases). Trimming pared 3 bases from V and 2 bases from J, leaving 5 bases between. The CDR3 contains 12 residues. Germline CDR1 and CDR2: WSHSY and SAAADI. CDR3 sequence (DNA): TGCGCCAGCAGTGAAGGGGCCTACGAGCAGTACTTC. Amino acid sequence: CASSEGAYEQYF.

This clone showed up just once. The CDR3 spells CSVSLSRPFF. The CDR3 nucleotides read TGCAGCGTTAGCCTTTCCCGTCCATTCTTT. J is TRBJ1-1 and V is TRBV29-1; no firm D call. Germline V gene data show CDR1 as SQVTM and CDR2 as ANQGSEA. This CDR3 contains 10 residues. Trimming pared 5 bases from V and 14 bases from J, leaving 15 bases between.

The chain carries TRBV7-9 and TRBJ1-5, with D unclear. V was clipped by 0 bases and J by 13 bases, with 28 bases between them. This CDR3 has 18 residues. CDR1 SEHNR and CDR2 FQNEAQ come from the germline V gene (reference sequence). The CDR3: CASSLARGTNLLPITQHF. The CDR3 nucleotides read TGTGCCAGCAGCTTAGCGCGGGGAACTAACTTGTTGCCCATCACTCAGCATTTT.

This rearrangement joins TRBV27 to TRBJ1-2; D might be TRBD1 (6 bases). The germline CDR1 and CDR2 sequences are MNHEY and SMNVEV (reference sequence). Trimming stripped 2 bases from V and 6 bases from J, with 10 bases between. The CDR3 consists of 13 residues. In nucleotides, the CDR3 is TGTGCCAGCAGTTTAACAGGGCTGGATGGCTACACCTTC. This codes for CASSLTGLDGYTF.

The chain combines TRBV7-2 with TRBJ2-2; 9 nucleotides align to TRBD2. Germline trimming cut 10 bases from V and 5 bases from J; bases unmatched to any gene: 11. This CDR3 contains 15 residues. In germline, CDR1 is SGHTA, CDR2 FQGNSA. For the CDR3, the DNA is TGTGCCATAGGGACTAGCCCGGGGAGAACCGGGGAGCTGTTTTTT. This gives the protein CAIGTSPGRTGELFF.

This chain connects TRBV6-1 to TRBJ2-7; no clear D. The CDR3 is made up of 11 amino acids. Germline-derived CDR1 and CDR2 are MNHNS and SASEGT. V dropped 3 bases and J dropped 4 bases, with 4 bases sitting between them. The CDR3 reads CASSDMYEQYF. The DNA of the CDR3 is TGTGCCAGCAGTGACATGTACGAGCAGTACTTC.

The chain is built from TRBV18 and TRBJ1-2; 8 bases align to TRBD1. J lost 5 bases, V lost 3 bases, and 5 bases had no gene match. This CDR3 region has 14 residues. Germline CDR1 reads KGHSH; CDR2 reads LQKENI. CDR3: CASSPNRQGYGYTF. Here the CDR3 DNA reads TGTGCCAGCTCACCCAACAGACAGGGGTATGGCTACACCTTC.

The chain has TRBV6-1 and TRBJ2-1, with D uncertain. Germline assignment: CDR1 MNHNS and CDR2 SASEGT. The length of the CDR3 is 13 residues. V was trimmed by 2 bases and J by 4 bases, leaving 6 bases between them. The CDR3 coding sequence is TGTGCCAGCAGTGAACAGGCTTACAATGAGCAGTTCTTC. Its translation: CASSEQAYNEQFF.

The chain uses TRBV27 and TRBJ2-7, with TRBD1 matching over 10 bases. This CDR3 is built from 15 residues. Per the germline V gene, CDR1 is MNHEY and CDR2 is SMNVEV (reference sequence). The trim removed 8 bases at V and 4 bases at J, leaving 11 bases unmatched. CDR3 region: CASRLGQGITYEQYF. CDR3 in DNA: TGTGCCAGCCGACTGGGACAGGGGATAACATACGAGCAGTACTTC.

V usage is TRBV4-1 and J usage is TRBJ2-5, with D possibly being TRBD1 (5 bases). The CDR3 totals 13 residues. The V end was cut by 7 bases, the J end by 5 bases, with 14 bases between. CDR1 and CDR2 from the germline V gene are MGHRA and YSYEKL. The CDR3 DNA reads as TGCGCCAGCAAAGGGGCAGGGTTGGAGACCCAGTACTTC. It is translated as CASKGAGLETQYF.

The V and J genes are TRBV6-1 and TRBJ1-1; D call uncertain. Trimming left V 4 bases short and J 4 bases short, with 13 bases between. Per the germline V gene, CDR1 is MNHNS and CDR2 is SASEGT. The CDR3 length is 14 residues. CDR3 nucleotide sequence: TGTGCCAGCAGTGCCTCGGGGAGGTTCACTGAAGCTTTCTTT. This sequence encodes CASSASGRFTEAFF.

The chain is built from TRBV2 and TRBJ2-1; TRBD1 matches 8 bases. The V and J ends lost 6 bases and 3 bases, in that order; junction bases with no gene match: 7. The CDR3 loop spans 15 amino acids. The germline CDR1 and CDR2 sequences are SNHLY and FYNNEI. In DNA form, the CDR3 reads TGTGCCAGCAGCCGACAGGGGTTAGGCTACAATGAGCAGTTCTTC. This gives the protein CASSRQGLGYNEQFF. Together with reference TRBV2 and TRBJ2-1, the CDR3 gives the full variable domain: EPEVTQTPSHQVTQMGQEVILRCVPISNHLYFYWYRQILGQKVEFLVSFYNNEISEKSEIFDDQFSVERPDGSNFTLKIRSTKLEDSAMYFCASSRQGLGYNEQFFGPGTRLTVL.

This rearrangement joins TRBV6-1 to TRBJ1-2, with 8 nucleotides matching TRBD1. The CDR3 runs to 16 residues. V lost 0 bases, J lost 5 bases, and 8 bases stayed unmatched. Looked up from germline, CDR1 is MNHNS and CDR2 is SASEGT. CDR3: CASSEAWTGYRYGYTF. CDR3 bases: TGTGCCAGCAGTGAAGCCTGGACAGGGTATCGGTATGGCTACACCTTC.

The rearrangement joins TRBV9 to TRBJ2-5; 9 nucleotides line up with TRBD2. Unmatched junction bases numbered 2, after V lost 4 bases and J lost 4 bases. The CDR3 has 13 residues. CDR1 is SGDLS and CDR2 is YYNGEE in the germline V gene. The DNA of the CDR3 is TGTGCCAGCAGCCTAGCGGGGAGAGAGACCCAGTACTTC. Protein product: CASSLAGRETQYF.

CDR3: CSVEVSGTANYGYTF. CDR3 in DNA: TGCAGCGTTGAAGTCTCCGGGACAGCAAACTATGGCTACACCTTC. The rearrangement joins TRBV29-1 to TRBJ1-2, with 7 bases aligning to TRBD1. CDR1 SQVTM and CDR2 ANQGSEA come from the germline V gene. The CDR3 totals 15 residues. Germline trimming cut 1 base from V and 2 bases from J; bases unmatched to any gene: 7.

The chain carries TRBV7-9 and TRBJ1-1; 9 positions match TRBD1. CDR1 is SEHNR and CDR2 is FQNEAQ in the germline V gene (reference sequence). CDR3 size: 16 residues. Trimming at V came to 5 bases and at J to 4 bases, leaving 11 bases not matched to a gene. CDR3: CASSPETGQGTTEAFF. The CDR3 DNA reads as TGTGCCAGCAGCCCAGAAACAGGACAGGGGACCACTGAAGCTTTCTTT.

This clone was counted a few times. V and J are TRBV9 and TRBJ2-7, with TRBD2 matching 9 bases. CDR1 is SGDLS, CDR2 YYNGEE, per germline. V dropped 0 bases and J dropped 4; count of bases not matched to a gene: 5. The CDR3 is 15 amino acids. Here the CDR3 reads CASSVGGGAGYEQYF. CDR3 in DNA: TGTGCCAGCAGCGTAGGCGGGGGGGCCGGGTACGAGCAGTACTTC.

The J gene is TRBJ1-4, the V gene TRBV14, with a weak D call TRBD1 (5 bases). Looked up from germline, CDR1 is SGHDN and CDR2 is FVKESK. The V end was cut by 3 bases, the J end by 0 bases, with 11 bases between. The CDR3 extends over 16 amino acids. The CDR3 sequence is CASSHTGGSTNEKLFF. The CDR3 nucleotides read TGTGCCAGCAGCCATACGGGGGGGTCAACTAATGAAAAACTGTTTTTT.

V is TRBV29-1 and J is TRBJ2-3, with D possibly being TRBD1 (5 bases). Per the germline V gene, CDR1 is SQVTM and CDR2 is ANQGSEA. CDR3 length: 13 residues. V was clipped by 4 bases and J by 1 base, with 9 bases between them. This CDR3 reads CSVVLQGTDTQYF. CDR3 coding DNA: TGCAGCGTTGTGCTACAGGGCACAGATACGCAGTATTTT.

This CDR3 reads CASSDLEVSYEQYF. Written as DNA, the CDR3 is TGTGCCAGCAGTGACTTAGAAGTTTCCTACGAGCAGTACTTC. The chain has TRBV2 and TRBJ2-7; D not certain. Trimming left V 3 bases short and J 1 base short, with 10 bases between. The germline gives CDR1 SNHLY, CDR2 FYNNEI. CDR3 length equals 14 residues.

The chain joins TRBV27 to TRBJ2-2, with D unresolved. CDR3 length: 12 residues. Between the trimmed V and J ends, which lost 3 bases and 6 bases, there was a span of 5 bases. From germline, CDR1 is MNHEY and CDR2 SMNVEV (reference sequence). Here the CDR3 reads CASSLVAGELFF. The CDR3 coding sequence is TGTGCCAGCAGTTTGGTAGCCGGGGAGCTGTTTTTT.

This clone is a singleton in its sample. The V call is TRBV5-1, the J call TRBJ2-3; D is ambiguous. V was cut by 0 bases and J by 4 bases, with 12 bases left in between. The germline gives CDR1 SGHRS, CDR2 YFSETQ. CDR3 size: 15 residues. CDR3 protein: CASSLDVSEADTQYF. The CDR3 region has the DNA TGCGCCAGCAGCTTGGATGTAAGCGAAGCAGATACGCAGTATTTT.

This chain uses TRBV7-2 with TRBJ1-2; 10 nucleotides agree with TRBD1. Trimming took 5 bases from V and 2 from J; bases not matched to a gene: 5. The CDR3 is 15 amino acids. Per the germline V gene, CDR1 is SGHTA and CDR2 is FQGNSA. The CDR3 region has the DNA TGTGCCAGCAGCGTGGGGACAGGGGTCAACTATGGCTACACCTTC. Protein product: CASSVGTGVNYGYTF.

This chain joins TRBV5-1 and TRBJ2-3; D unclear. Trimming took 7 bases from V and 1 from J, leaving 19 bases between them. The V gene's germline CDR1 is SGHRS and CDR2 YFSETQ. The CDR3 is made up of 16 amino acids. For the CDR3, the DNA is TGCGCCAGCCTTCGAGGCGCCGGCACGGGCACAGATACGCAGTATTTT. Protein: CASLRGAGTGTDTQYF.